This T cell receptor beta chain stems from a study of shared clonotypes between healthy human individuals. Background on the study: Three plates each covered CD4 naive and memory; CD8 naive two, CD8 memory one.

After removal of 2 bases from V and 2 bases from J, the junction contained 7 bases not matched to a gene. This CDR3 has 16 residues. Looked up from germline, CDR1 is MNHNY and CDR2 is SVGAGI (reference sequence). To note about this clone: The antigen remains undetermined.

Notes on the study in general: Though the depth was large, rarefaction showed that sorted-subset sequencing was incomplete.

The study separated CD4+ cells into CD45RA+ naive and CD45RA-negative memory subsets. Produced via immunoSEQ multiplex PCR; TCRdb's table is partial and in-frame only. The profile covers a few million clones, with around 95% appearing a single time and 0.13% taken by the ten largest. The specimen was naive CD4+ T cells sorted from blood. Indicated subset: CD45RA+ positively selected. The sequence came from a man between 18 and 35 years old in good health. The gene calls are TRBV6-6 and TRBJ2-3; 7 bases align to TRBD2. As DNA, the CDR3 is TGTGCCAGCAGTTACGCGGGACTACAACACACAGATACGCAGTATTTT. Residues: CASSYAGLQHTDTQYF.